This T cell receptor beta chain was retrieved from a study of CD8+ T cells in alopecia areata. As for the study in general: Those treated were given oral tofacitinib at 5 to 10 mg twice daily. Severity of treated patients was scored by affected scalp percentage.

This CDR3 has 15 amino acids. Germline V lookup: CDR1 LGHNA, CDR2 YNFKEQ. V was pared by 1 base and J by 3 bases, with 12 bases between. Whole-study results and caveats: Scalp and blood samples kept many expanded lesional clones throughout tofacitinib. For patients receiving tofacitinib, scalp clonality and expanded CD8+ clones among the top 100 significantly decreased.

Described treatment: oral pan-JAK inhibitor, 5-10 mg twice daily. As part of sample collection, lesional scalp punch biopsies and peripheral blood were taken from alopecia areata patients. Extraction and reverse transcription of RNA yielded cDNA as the sequencing template. The data were produced by immunoSEQ multiplex PCR, yet TCRdb's version contains in-frame clones alone and is incomplete. Here the sample spans around 19,000 clones, around 60% being singletons. As concerns this clone: No antigen is known for it. Other nucleotide sequences from this sample produce the same CDR3.

This rearrangement joins TRBV4-2 to TRBJ1-2; D perhaps matches TRBD1 (6 bases). The sequences come from skin, collected at week 4, from a patient treated with tofacitinib. This sequence originates from a human donor with alopecia areata. The CDR3 loop reads CASSQGTVWDYGYTF. Here the CDR3 DNA reads TGTGCCAGCAGCCAAGGGACAGTATGGGACTATGGCTACACCTTC.